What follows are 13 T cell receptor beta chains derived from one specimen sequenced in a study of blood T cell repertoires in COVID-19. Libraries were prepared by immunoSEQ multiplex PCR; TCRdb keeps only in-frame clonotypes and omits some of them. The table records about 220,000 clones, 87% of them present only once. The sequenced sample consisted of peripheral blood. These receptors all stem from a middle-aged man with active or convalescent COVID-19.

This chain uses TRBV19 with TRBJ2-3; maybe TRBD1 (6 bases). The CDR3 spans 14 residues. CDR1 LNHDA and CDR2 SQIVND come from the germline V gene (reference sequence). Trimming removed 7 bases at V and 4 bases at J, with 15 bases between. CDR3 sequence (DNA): TGTGCCAGTAAAAACAGGGAGCTGGCAGATACGCAGTATTTT. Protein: CASKNRELADTQYF.

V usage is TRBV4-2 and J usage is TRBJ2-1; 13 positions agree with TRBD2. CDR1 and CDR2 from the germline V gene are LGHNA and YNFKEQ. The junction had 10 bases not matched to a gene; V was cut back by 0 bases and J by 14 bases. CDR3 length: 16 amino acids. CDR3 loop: CASSQDVQGLAGAEFF. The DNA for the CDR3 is TGTGCCAGCAGCCAAGATGTCCAAGGACTAGCGGGAGCCGAGTTCTTC.

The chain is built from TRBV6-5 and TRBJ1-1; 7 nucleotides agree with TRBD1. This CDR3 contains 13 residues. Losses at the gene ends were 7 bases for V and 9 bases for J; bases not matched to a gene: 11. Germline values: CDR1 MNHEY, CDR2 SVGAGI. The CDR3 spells CASTAGQAGKAFF. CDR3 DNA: TGTGCCAGCACCGCCGGACAGGCCGGAAAAGCTTTCTTT.

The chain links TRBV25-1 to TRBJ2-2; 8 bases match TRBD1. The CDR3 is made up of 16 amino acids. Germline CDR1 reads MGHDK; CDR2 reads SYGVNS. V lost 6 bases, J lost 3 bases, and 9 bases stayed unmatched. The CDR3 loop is CASSPTGGSYTGELFF. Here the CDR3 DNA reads TGTGCCAGCAGCCCAACAGGGGGATCCTACACCGGGGAGCTGTTTTTT.

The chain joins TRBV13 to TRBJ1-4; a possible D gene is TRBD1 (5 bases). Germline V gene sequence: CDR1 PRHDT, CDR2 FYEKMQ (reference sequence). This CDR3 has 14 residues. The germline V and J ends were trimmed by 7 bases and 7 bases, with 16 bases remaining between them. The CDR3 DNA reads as TGTGCCAGCACCAGGAGGGGTAGCTCTGAAAAACTGTTTTTT. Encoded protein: CASTRRGSSEKLFF.

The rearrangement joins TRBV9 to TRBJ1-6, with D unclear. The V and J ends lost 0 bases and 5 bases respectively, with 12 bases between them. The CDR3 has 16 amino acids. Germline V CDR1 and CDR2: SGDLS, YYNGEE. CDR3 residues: CASSVGPYADNSPLHF. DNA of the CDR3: TGTGCCAGCAGCGTAGGGCCGTATGCGGATAATTCACCCCTCCACTTT.

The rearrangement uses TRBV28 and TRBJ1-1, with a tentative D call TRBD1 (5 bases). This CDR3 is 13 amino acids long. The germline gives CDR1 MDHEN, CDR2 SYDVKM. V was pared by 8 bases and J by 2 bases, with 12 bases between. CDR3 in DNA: TGTGCCAGCGGGCAGGGCGTCAACACTGAAGCTTTCTTT. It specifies CASGQGVNTEAFF.

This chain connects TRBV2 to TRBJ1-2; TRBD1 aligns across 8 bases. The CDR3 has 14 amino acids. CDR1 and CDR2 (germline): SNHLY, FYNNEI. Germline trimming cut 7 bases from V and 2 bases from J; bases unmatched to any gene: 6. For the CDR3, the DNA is TGTGCCAGCAACCAGGGACAGGTCAACTATGGCTACACCTTC. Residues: CASNQGQVNYGYTF.

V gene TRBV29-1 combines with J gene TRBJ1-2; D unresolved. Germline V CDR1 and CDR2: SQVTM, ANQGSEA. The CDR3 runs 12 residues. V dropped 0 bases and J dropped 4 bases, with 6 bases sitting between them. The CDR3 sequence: CSVEDVSYGYTF. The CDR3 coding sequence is TGCAGCGTTGAAGATGTGAGCTATGGCTACACCTTC.

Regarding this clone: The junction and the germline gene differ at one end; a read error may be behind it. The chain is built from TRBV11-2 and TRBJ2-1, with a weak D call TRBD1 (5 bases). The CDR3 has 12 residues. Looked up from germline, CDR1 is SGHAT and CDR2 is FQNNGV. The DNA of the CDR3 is TGTGCCAGCAGCTTGCTTCAGGGTTCGTCGATCTTC. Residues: CASSLLQGSSIF.

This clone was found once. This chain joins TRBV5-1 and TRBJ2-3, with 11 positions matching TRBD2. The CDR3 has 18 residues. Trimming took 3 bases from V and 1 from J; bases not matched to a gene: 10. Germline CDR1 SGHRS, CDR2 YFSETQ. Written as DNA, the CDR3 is TGCGCCAGCAGCTACGGGACTAGCGGTTCTTCGGGCACAGATACGCAGTATTTT. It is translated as CASSYGTSGSSGTDTQYF.

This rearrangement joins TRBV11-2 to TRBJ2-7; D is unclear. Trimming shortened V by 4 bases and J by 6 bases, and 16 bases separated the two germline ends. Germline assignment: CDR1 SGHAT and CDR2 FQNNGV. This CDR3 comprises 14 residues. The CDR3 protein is CASSSTPGSSEQYF. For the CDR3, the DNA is TGTGCCAGCAGCTCAACCCCAGGCAGTTCCGAGCAGTACTTC.

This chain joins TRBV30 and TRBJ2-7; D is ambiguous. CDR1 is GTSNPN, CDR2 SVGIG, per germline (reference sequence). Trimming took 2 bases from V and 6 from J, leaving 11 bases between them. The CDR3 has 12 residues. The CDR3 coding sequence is TGTGCCTGGAGTAAGTCCCCCAGCGAGCAGTACTTC. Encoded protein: CAWSKSPSEQYF.